The 3 T cell receptor beta chains below all came from one sample that was sequenced in a study of blood T cell repertoires in COVID-19. Generated by immunoSEQ multiplex PCR, the TCRdb table keeps only in-frame clones and is missing some. The table shows 150,000 to 170,000 clones, with less than 95% occurring only once. The sequencing input was peripheral blood. The receptors stem from a man aged 50 to 59 with acute or convalescent COVID-19.

This CDR3 is CASTPGGGPQPQHF. Here the CDR3 DNA reads TGTGCCAGCACCCCGGGCGGGGGCCCCCAGCCCCAGCATTTT. The chain links TRBV28 to TRBJ1-5; the D gene is possibly TRBD1 (6 bases). Germline CDR1 reads MDHEN; CDR2 reads SYDVKM. Trimming removed 7 bases at V and 7 bases at J, with 17 bases between. This CDR3 spans 14 amino acids.

This rearrangement joins TRBV6-6 to TRBJ1-4; 7 nucleotides align to TRBD1. Per germline, CDR1 MNHNY and CDR2 SVGAGI (reference sequence). Trimming took 11 bases from V and 7 from J; bases not matched to a gene: 10. CDR3 length: 13 residues. CDR3 coding DNA: TGTGCCGCAACAGGGGAGGTGGTTGAAAAACTGTTTTTT. Translating gives CAATGEVVEKLFF.

V and J are TRBV6-1 and TRBJ1-1, with D possibly matching TRBD1 (5 bases). The CDR3 totals 15 residues. Between the trimmed V and J ends, which lost 2 bases and 7 bases, there was a span of 17 bases. The germline V gene encodes CDR1 MNHNS and CDR2 SASEGT. The CDR3 loop is CASSEWGGEVGEAFF. The CDR3 bases are TGTGCCAGCAGTGAATGGGGAGGGGAGGTGGGTGAAGCTTTCTTT.